Included here is one T cell receptor beta chain sequence, with context. Its antigen remains unknown. The protocol was immunoSEQ multiplex PCR, while the TCRdb copy is restricted to in-frame clones and leaves out a portion. The repertoire holds roughly 200,000 clones, with over 80% as singletons. These data originate in a study of T cell responses to AZD1222 COVID-19 vaccine. Regarding the study as a whole: Donors skewed white British and female; clonal diversity was possibly underestimated. At baseline, seropositivity was found in only a handful of AZD1222 recipients.

Deletions cut 5 bases from V and 5 bases from J, with 12 bases between. The germline gives CDR1 SGHAT, CDR2 FQNNGV. The CDR3 spans 13 residues. Specimen: peripheral blood, collected 28 days after the second dose of the MenACWY control vaccine. This chain joins TRBV11-2 and TRBJ1-2; TRBD1 might be the D (5 bases). The receptor was isolated from an adult who received the MenACWY meningococcal vaccine as a control. The CDR3 sequence: CASSPAGGYGYTF. The CDR3 DNA reads TGTGCCAGCAGCCCTGCGGGGGGGTATGGCTACACCTTC.